This is a list of T cell receptor beta chains from one sample in a study of cytomegalovirus exposure and HLA in healthy donors. Assay used: immunoSEQ multiplex PCR; TCRdb lists only in-frame clones, some missing. The table includes around 110,000 clones, over 75% detected once. Material: PBMCs. The receptors were sampled from a man aged 55-75 years in good health and CMV-seronegative. Each CDR3 is given with its conserved first and last residue. Fields, in order: CDR3 protein, CDR3 DNA, V gene, clone size, D gene, CDR3 length, J gene. The D gene is left open where the match is weak. Clone size appears in some rows only: once, few, many, or a class for an expanded clone.

CATSRDWGGVYENIQYF,TGTGCCACCAGCAGAGATTGGGGGGGGGTGTATGAAAACATTCAGTACTTC,TRBV15,.,TRBD2,17,TRBJ2-4
CASTRDSYNEQFF,TGTGCCAGCACCAGGGACAGCTACAATGAGCAGTTCTTC,TRBV5-5,.,TRBD1,13,TRBJ2-1
CASSLTGKEAFF,TGTGCCAGCAGTTTAACAGGGAAGGAAGCTTTCTTT,TRBV27,.,.,12,TRBJ1-1
CASSGTRDTEAFF,TGTGCCAGCAGCGGGACAAGGGACACTGAAGCTTTCTTT,TRBV2,.,.,13,TRBJ1-1
CASSQEEVVAPEAFF,TGCGCCAGCAGCCAAGAAGAGGTGGTTGCTCCCGAAGCTTTCTTT,TRBV4-1,few,.,15,TRBJ1-1
CASSSTMNTEAFF,TGTGCCAGCAGCTCCACTATGAACACTGAAGCTTTCTTT,TRBV7-9,few,.,13,TRBJ1-1
CASSLVGRNNEKLFF,TGTGCCAGCAGCTTAGTAGGGAGAAATAATGAAAAACTGTTTTTT,TRBV7-2,.,.,15,TRBJ1-4
CASGDPGQSYNEQFF,TGTGCCAGCGGTGACCCGGGACAGTCCTACAATGAGCAGTTCTTC,TRBV28,.,TRBD1,15,TRBJ2-1
CASSAQGGRDTQYF,TGTGCCAGCAGTGCACAGGGGGGCCGAGATACGCAGTATTTT,TRBV2,.,TRBD1,14,TRBJ2-3
CSAASGAYGYTF,TGCAGCGCCGCCTCAGGGGCCTATGGCTACACCTTC,TRBV29-1,.,.,12,TRBJ1-2
CAAAQGDRGRNTIYF,TGTGCCGCCGCACAGGGGGACAGGGGCCGAAACACCATATATTTT,TRBV6-6,.,TRBD1,15,TRBJ1-3
CATSPSPGFEETQYF,TGTGCCACCAGCCCCTCGCCGGGATTCGAAGAGACCCAGTACTTC,TRBV15,.,.,15,TRBJ2-5
CASSTGQGLMNTEAFF,TGCGCCAGCAGCACCGGACAGGGCCTCATGAACACTGAAGCTTTCTTT,TRBV5-1,.,TRBD1,16,TRBJ1-1
CASSYGDGPRGYTF,TGTGCCAGCAGTTATGGTGATGGGCCCCGCGGCTACACCTTC,TRBV6-6,.,.,14,TRBJ1-2
CASSVDRTYNSPLHF,TGTGCCAGCAGTGTGGACAGGACCTATAATTCACCCCTCCACTTT,TRBV6-5,.,TRBD1,15,TRBJ1-6
CASSYSSRVHSPLHF,TGTGCCAGCAGTTACTCATCGAGGGTGCATTCACCCCTCCACTTT,TRBV6-5,.,.,15,TRBJ1-6
CASSLDRVGSSGNTIYF,TGTGCCAGCAGCTTAGATAGGGTTGGGAGCTCTGGAAACACCATATATTTT,TRBV11-2,.,.,17,TRBJ1-3
CASSPGTGVQPQHF,TGTGCCAGCAGCCCTGGGACAGGGGTCCAGCCCCAGCATTTT,TRBV9,.,TRBD1,14,TRBJ1-5
CASSFSGAETQYF,TGTGCCAGCAGCTTCTCAGGGGCCGAGACCCAGTACTTC,TRBV5-6,.,.,13,TRBJ2-5
CASSLNTGTGVHEQYF,TGTGCCAGCAGCTTAAATACCGGGACAGGGGTCCACGAGCAGTACTTC,TRBV5-8,.,TRBD1,16,TRBJ2-7
CASSLNAGTTLGGYTF,TGTGCCAGCAGCTTAAACGCCGGGACAACACTCGGCGGCTACACCTTC,TRBV7-8,.,.,16,TRBJ1-2
CASSTQGQQPQHF,TGTGCCAGCAGCACACAGGGTCAACAGCCCCAGCATTTT,TRBV6-1,.,.,13,TRBJ1-5
CAIRRESEAFF,TGTGCCATCAGGAGGGAGTCTGAAGCTTTCTTT,TRBV10-3,.,.,11,TRBJ1-1
CASSDKSGLSHTIYF,TGTGCCAGCAGCGACAAATCAGGGTTAAGTCACACCATATATTTT,TRBV11-2,.,.,15,TRBJ1-3
CASSPTGQVTTDTQYF,TGCGCCAGCAGCCCCACGGGACAGGTTACCACAGATACGCAGTATTTT,TRBV5-1,.,TRBD1,16,TRBJ2-3
CASSSRLAGITDTQYF,TGTGCCAGCAGCTCCCGATTAGCGGGGATCACAGATACGCAGTATTTT,TRBV5-8,.,TRBD2,16,TRBJ2-3
CASSREGGAYNEQFF,TGTGCCAGTAGTAGGGAAGGGGGCGCCTACAATGAGCAGTTCTTC,TRBV19,.,TRBD1,15,TRBJ2-1
CASSLLGAKAFF,TGTGCCAGCAGTTTGCTAGGGGCGAAAGCTTTCTTT,TRBV28,once,.,12,TRBJ1-1
CASSQVTGGRTEAFF,TGTGCCAGCAGCCAAGTCACAGGGGGCAGGACTGAAGCTTTCTTT,TRBV4-2,few,TRBD1,15,TRBJ1-1
CASSAQQLSSSGNTIYF,TGTGCCAGCAGTGCTCAACAGCTGTCGAGCTCTGGAAACACCATATATTTT,TRBV28,.,.,17,TRBJ1-3
CASSVKLGEGSTDTQYF,TGCGCCAGCAGCGTGAAGCTTGGGGAGGGTTCAACAGATACGCAGTATTTT,TRBV5-1,.,TRBD2,17,TRBJ2-3
CASSLSVRDPWPPNQPQHF,TGTGCCAGCAGCCTGTCGGTGCGGGACCCTTGGCCTCCCAATCAGCCCCAGCATTTT,TRBV28,once,.,19,TRBJ1-5
CASSRGGQGVTGELFF,TGCGCCAGCAGCCGGGGGGGACAGGGAGTCACCGGGGAGCTGTTTTTT,TRBV5-1,few,.,16,TRBJ2-2
CASSLGGGNTEAFF,TGCGCCAGCAGCTTGGGTGGAGGGAACACTGAAGCTTTCTTT,TRBV5-1,.,.,14,TRBJ1-1
CASSNVAHGTEAFF,TGTGCCAGCAGCAATGTCGCCCACGGGACTGAAGCTTTCTTT,TRBV7-2,.,.,14,TRBJ1-1
CASSFQTVATNNEQFF,TGTGCCAGCAGCTTCCAGACGGTTGCTACTAACAATGAGCAGTTCTTC,TRBV7-2,.,.,16,TRBJ2-1
CASSLAGGTTYEQYF,TGTGCCAGCAGTCTAGCGGGGGGCACCACCTACGAGCAGTACTTC,TRBV6-5,.,TRBD2,15,TRBJ2-7
CASSLAPGRVEKLFF,TGTGCCAGCAGCTTAGCGCCGGGAAGGGTTGAAAAACTGTTTTTT,TRBV7-9,.,.,15,TRBJ1-4
CASSVDAGWDTQYF,TGTGCCAGCAGCGTAGACGCCGGGTGGGATACGCAGTATTTT,TRBV9,.,.,14,TRBJ2-3
CASSQDWGDPIYGYTF,TGCGCCAGCAGCCAAGATTGGGGAGATCCGATCTATGGCTACACCTTC,TRBV4-3,.,.,16,TRBJ1-2
CASRKQGIAYEQYF,TGTGCCAGCAGGAAACAGGGTATTGCCTACGAGCAGTACTTC,TRBV2,once,.,14,TRBJ2-7
CASSLSGGVSNQPQHF,TGTGCCAGCAGCTTAAGTGGGGGCGTAAGCAATCAGCCCCAGCATTTT,TRBV7-9,.,.,16,TRBJ1-5
CASIKTSGVTTEQFF,TGTGCCAGCATCAAGACTAGCGGGGTCACTACTGAGCAGTTCTTC,TRBV2,.,TRBD2,15,TRBJ2-1
CASLLGQGAEALGYTF,TGTGCCAGTCTACTAGGACAGGGGGCAGAAGCCCTCGGCTACACCTTC,TRBV7-9,.,TRBD1,16,TRBJ1-2